This is a list of T cell receptor beta chains from one sample in a study of regulatory T cells in long-lasting Graves disease. TCRdb passed the multiplex PCR reads through MiXCR, listing each CDR3 protein once. The sample has 450,000 or so distinct CDR3 sequences, under 25% seen once; the top ten hold 10% to 15%. Sample: peripheral blood mononuclear cells (PBMCs), taken when the disease was refractory, from a patient treated with antithyroid drugs. Receptor source: a female donor with Graves disease. The conserved cysteine and the conserved F or W are not part of the CDR3 here. Clone size is given for some rows only: seen once, a few or many times, or a class if the clone is expanded.

clone size: few; J gene: TRBJ1-6; V gene: TRBV3-1; CDR3 protein: ASSLYRDSPLH
clone size: -; J gene: TRBJ2-7; V gene: TRBV30; CDR3 protein: AWSPLDRNYEQY
clone size: many; J gene: TRBJ2-5; V gene: TRBV12-3/TRBV12-4; CDR3 protein: ASTLGAGGQETQY
clone size: -; J gene: TRBJ1-5; V gene: TRBV18; CDR3 protein: ASSDNQGRGQPQH
clone size: -; J gene: TRBJ1-2; V gene: TRBV3-1; CDR3 protein: ASSPRGSSYGYT
clone size: -; J gene: TRBJ1-2; V gene: TRBV10-3; CDR3 protein: ATNPGTGDHDGYT
clone size: -; J gene: TRBJ2-5; V gene: TRBV7-3; CDR3 protein: ASSLSGSWLETQY
clone size: few; J gene: TRBJ2-2; V gene: TRBV5-6; CDR3 protein: ASSITNTGELF
clone size: -; J gene: TRBJ2-7; V gene: TRBV20-1; CDR3 protein: SAIGTASYEQY
clone size: -; J gene: TRBJ2-2; V gene: TRBV5-6; CDR3 protein: ASRYLDRRRNTGELF
clone size: few; J gene: TRBJ2-2; V gene: TRBV4-1; CDR3 protein: ASSQEGSGELF
clone size: many; J gene: TRBJ1-4; V gene: TRBV15; CDR3 protein: ATRRFEGGTENEKLF
clone size: few; J gene: TRBJ2-7; V gene: TRBV11-2; CDR3 protein: ASSLDQIGSYEQY
clone size: many; J gene: TRBJ2-7; V gene: TRBV28; CDR3 protein: ASSDRLSSYEQY
clone size: few; J gene: TRBJ2-2; V gene: TRBV29-1; CDR3 protein: SVLGQLNTGELF
clone size: -; J gene: TRBJ2-2; V gene: TRBV3-1; CDR3 protein: ASRRLEGRGGELF
clone size: many; J gene: TRBJ2-1; V gene: TRBV28; CDR3 protein: ASSFSEQF
clone size: -; J gene: TRBJ1-1; V gene: TRBV12-3/TRBV12-4; CDR3 protein: ASNLGGGSTEAF
clone size: many; J gene: TRBJ1-1; V gene: TRBV6-1; CDR3 protein: ASGFQGATEAF
clone size: -; J gene: TRBJ1-5; V gene: TRBV19; CDR3 protein: ASSIAFGQPQH
clone size: many; J gene: TRBJ2-5; V gene: TRBV2; CDR3 protein: ASSEKERATGETQY
clone size: many; J gene: TRBJ1-1; V gene: TRBV28; CDR3 protein: ATDRVNTEAF
clone size: -; J gene: TRBJ2-7; V gene: TRBV20-1; CDR3 protein: SARAGGRGSYEQY
clone size: -; J gene: TRBJ1-1; V gene: TRBV18; CDR3 protein: ASSPARDRGAF
clone size: many; J gene: TRBJ2-5; V gene: TRBV6-1; CDR3 protein: ASNPGLKKKY
clone size: -; J gene: TRBJ1-6; V gene: TRBV9; CDR3 protein: ASSPQPESPLH
clone size: many; J gene: TRBJ2-4; V gene: TRBV12-3/TRBV12-4; CDR3 protein: ASSFGSGPNIQY
clone size: -; J gene: TRBJ2-3; V gene: TRBV12-3/TRBV12-4; CDR3 protein: ASSLDGQPTDTQY
clone size: -; J gene: TRBJ1-1; V gene: TRBV10-3; CDR3 protein: AISGGGQRTEAF
clone size: many; J gene: TRBJ1-5; V gene: TRBV29-1; CDR3 protein: SVAGQENQPQH
clone size: -; J gene: TRBJ1-1; V gene: TRBV5-5; CDR3 protein: ASGPSVGDTEAF
clone size: many; J gene: TRBJ1-2; V gene: TRBV6-1; CDR3 protein: ASSEPPGTVRGYGYT
clone size: -; J gene: TRBJ2-7; V gene: TRBV28; CDR3 protein: ASRATRDEQY
clone size: many; J gene: TRBJ2-7; V gene: TRBV11-2; CDR3 protein: ASSLPDSSYEQY
clone size: -; J gene: TRBJ2-2; V gene: TRBV7-6; CDR3 protein: ASSLGQHTGELF
clone size: many; J gene: TRBJ1-2; V gene: TRBV28; CDR3 protein: ASRMGAQGYT
clone size: -; J gene: TRBJ2-1; V gene: TRBV6-2/TRBV6-3; CDR3 protein: AAQVAGNDNEQF
clone size: many; J gene: TRBJ2-5; V gene: TRBV11-2; CDR3 protein: ASSLVSGGATQY
clone size: -; J gene: TRBJ1-5; V gene: TRBV6-2/TRBV6-3; CDR3 protein: ASSSQGESGQPQH
clone size: -; J gene: TRBJ2-5; V gene: TRBV9; CDR3 protein: ASSVEGQKAQY
clone size: many; J gene: TRBJ1-5; V gene: TRBV30; CDR3 protein: AWSVSGDQPQH
clone size: many; J gene: TRBJ2-7; V gene: TRBV20-1; CDR3 protein: SARGGTSGGLYEQY
clone size: -; J gene: TRBJ1-4; V gene: TRBV5-5; CDR3 protein: ASSQQFGQGGEKLF
clone size: -; J gene: TRBJ2-2; V gene: TRBV7-8; CDR3 protein: ASSKTPNTGELF
clone size: many; J gene: TRBJ1-1; V gene: TRBV19; CDR3 protein: ASSISGDTAEAF
clone size: -; J gene: TRBJ1-5; V gene: TRBV30; CDR3 protein: AWIQREGPVFNQPQH
clone size: -; J gene: TRBJ2-7; V gene: TRBV20-1; CDR3 protein: SASPAYEQY
clone size: many; J gene: TRBJ1-4; V gene: TRBV28; CDR3 protein: ASSGGGHEKLF
clone size: -; J gene: TRBJ2-7; V gene: TRBV3-1; CDR3 protein: ASSPRARVSTYEQY
clone size: -; J gene: TRBJ2-7; V gene: TRBV18; CDR3 protein: ASSPPGDNSYEQY
clone size: -; J gene: TRBJ2-3; V gene: TRBV27; CDR3 protein: ASSLSGVPGDTQY
clone size: -; J gene: TRBJ1-6; V gene: TRBV11-2; CDR3 protein: ASSQIVRTSPLH
clone size: -; J gene: TRBJ1-6; V gene: TRBV30; CDR3 protein: AWRWDRDNSPLH
clone size: -; J gene: TRBJ2-1; V gene: TRBV3-1; CDR3 protein: ASSQTSGGAKEQF
clone size: -; J gene: TRBJ1-2; V gene: TRBV20-1; CDR3 protein: SARGQGRYGYT
clone size: few; J gene: TRBJ1-1; V gene: TRBV7-9; CDR3 protein: ASSLALIGGAKNTEAF